The clone carrying this TCR beta chain was detected only a few times. Its target is not known. The treatment was: roughly 11-day PBMC culture with coronavirus spike peptide pools or control peptides (ViraFEST assay). At the Johns Hopkins FTIC core, DNA taken from cultured CD4+ T cells was sequenced by way of the Oncomine TCR Beta short-read assay. TCRdb re-analysed the PCR reads in MiXCR, keeping a single row per CDR3 protein. Among just under 20,000 distinct CDR3 sequences listed, 45% to 50% were seen once. Germline V CDR1 and CDR2: SGHTA, FQGNSA. The CDR3 length is 15 residues. Trimming pared 1 base from V and 3 bases from J, leaving 12 bases between. The entry originates in a study of vaccination and CD4 T cells after COVID-19. Overall study context: Two mRNA vaccine doses were given, either BNT162b2 or mRNA-1273. The post-COVID samples were taken a median roughly 94 days after diagnosis, anywhere from 35 to 161. Stimuli were overlapping spike peptide pools of SARS-CoV-2 and three common cold coronaviruses (HCoV-NL63, HCoV-OC43, HCoV-229E).

The sequences come from CD4+ T cells from blood, cultured in vitro, collected before SARS-CoV-2 vaccination. The sequence came from a human donor who had recovered from COVID-19. The J gene is TRBJ1-1, the V gene TRBV7-2; D is unresolved. The CDR3: CASSLVIIRDTEAFF. The CDR3 nucleotides are TGTGCCAGCAGCTTAGTAATTATTCGAGACACTGAAGCTTTCTTT. Combining the CDR3 with reference TRBV7-2 and TRBJ1-1 gives the whole variable domain GAGVSQSPSNKVTEKGKDVELRCDPISGHTALYWYRQSLGQGLEFLIYFQGNSAPDKSGLPSDRFSAERTGGSVSTLTIQRTQQEDSAVYLCASSLVIIRDTEAFFGQGTRLTVV.